Below, 24 T cell receptor beta chains from the same sample are listed, as sequenced in a study of blood T cell repertoires in COVID-19. The protocol was immunoSEQ multiplex PCR, while the TCRdb copy is restricted to in-frame clones and leaves out a portion. The repertoire holds about 300,000 clones, with roughly 86% as singletons. The sample comprised PBMCs or T cells enriched from blood (not recorded which). The receptors stem from a woman aged 50 to 65 who had been exposed to COVID-19.

CDR3 in DNA: TGCGCCAGCCGGGACAGGGGGTTTGAAAAACTGTTTTTT. It is translated as CASRDRGFEKLFF. V is TRBV5-1 and J is TRBJ1-4; 11 bases agree with TRBD1. This CDR3 spans 13 amino acids. Trimming at V came to 7 bases and at J to 7 bases, leaving 3 bases not matched to a gene. The germline gives CDR1 SGHRS, CDR2 YFSETQ.

The V and J genes are TRBV4-1 and TRBJ1-1; D remains unclear. Trimming left V 0 bases short and J 10 bases short, with 12 bases between. This CDR3 region has 13 residues. Germline lookup yields CDR1 MGHRA and CDR2 YSYEKL. CDR3: CASSQEGGRAAFF. CDR3 coding DNA: TGCGCCAGCAGCCAAGAAGGCGGCAGAGCAGCTTTCTTT.

The chain carries TRBV7-8 and TRBJ2-5; D ambiguous. V was cut by 5 bases and J by 1 base, with 20 bases left in between. Germline-derived CDR1 and CDR2 are SGHVS and FQNEAQ. The CDR3 totals 17 residues. CDR3 nucleotides: TGTGCCAGCAGCATCACGTTTGCGGCTAACCGCCAAGAGACCCAGTACTTC. This encodes CASSITFAANRQETQYF. Filled out from reference TRBV7-8 and TRBJ2-5, the complete variable domain reads GAGVSQSPRYKVAKRGQDVALRCDPISGHVSLFWYQQALGQGPEFLTYFQNEAQLDKSGLPSDRFFAERPEGSVSTLKIQRTQQEDSAVYLCASSITFAANRQETQYFGPGTRLLVL.

The genes are TRBV7-6 and TRBJ2-2; weak D call: TRBD1 (6 bases). Germline CDR1 and CDR2: SGHVS and FNYEAQ. V lost 6 bases and J 5 bases, leaving 16 bases between the germline ends. This CDR3 spans 15 amino acids. The CDR3 reads CASSKGTLGTGELFF. Here the CDR3 DNA reads TGTGCCAGCAGTAAGGGGACATTGGGGACCGGGGAGCTGTTTTTT.

The chain is built from TRBV19 and TRBJ2-2, with unresolved D. The CDR3 covers 13 residues. From germline, CDR1 is LNHDA and CDR2 SQIVND (reference sequence). With 10 bases removed from V and 2 bases from J, the gap between germline ends came to 11 bases. The CDR3 DNA follows: TGTGCCACTAGAAGACTCAACACCGGGGAGCTGTTTTTT. Translated, it gives CATRRLNTGELFF. The full variable domain, its missing parts supplied by reference TRBV19 and TRBJ2-2, is DGGITQSPKYLFRKEGQNVTLSCEQNLNHDAMYWYRQDPGQGLRLIYYSQIVNDFQKGDIAEGYSVSREKKESFPLTVTSAQKNPTAFYLCATRRLNTGELFFGEGSRLTVL.

This clone has a handful of counts. V is TRBV5-1 and J is TRBJ2-2; D is unclear. Deletions cut 4 bases from V and 1 base from J, with 5 bases between. Per germline, CDR1 SGHRS and CDR2 YFSETQ. The CDR3 runs to 13 residues. The CDR3, as DNA: TGCGCCAGCAGCGGAGAGAACACCGGGGAGCTGTTTTTT. Amino acids: CASSGENTGELFF.

This CDR3 is CASSYSPGAYEQYF. The CDR3 bases are TGTGCCAGCAGTTACTCGCCCGGGGCCTACGAGCAGTACTTC. This sequence joins TRBV6-5 and TRBJ2-7; TRBD2 might be the D (5 bases). Germline CDR1 MNHEY, CDR2 SVGAGI. V dropped 0 bases and J dropped 2 bases, with 8 bases sitting between them. The CDR3 runs 14 residues.

The chain's CDR3 is CASSEGGEQYF. The CDR3 bases are TGTGCCAGCAGTGAAGGGGGCGAGCAGTACTTC. This chain joins TRBV28 and TRBJ2-7, with D maybe TRBD1 (6 bases). The CDR3 contains 11 residues. Trimming shortened V by 5 bases and J by 6 bases, and 8 bases separated the two germline ends. Germline-derived CDR1 and CDR2 are MDHEN and SYDVKM.

This clone came up a few times. The rearrangement uses TRBV7-5 and TRBJ2-1; TRBD2 is the table's D call, not checked against the DNA. TRBV7-5 is a known pseudogene. This CDR3 is 15 amino acids long. The DNA of the CDR3 is TGTGCCAGAAGCTTACCCCCGGGGATCTACAATGAGCAGTTCTTC. It translates to CARSLPPGIYNEQFF.

The CDR3 nucleotides are TGTGCCTGCCGAAACGGGATGAACACTGAAGCTTTCTTT. Translated, it gives CACRNGMNTEAFF. The chain uses TRBV30 and TRBJ1-1, with no clear D. Deletions cut 6 bases from V and 0 bases from J, with 11 bases between. Per germline, CDR1 GTSNPN and CDR2 SVGIG (reference sequence). The CDR3 is 13 amino acids.

This rearrangement joins TRBV4-2 to TRBJ2-7, with D maybe TRBD2 (5 bases). The CDR3 consists of 16 residues. The germline V and J ends were trimmed by 1 base and 7 bases, with 20 bases remaining between them. Germline V gives CDR1 LGHNA, CDR2 YNFKEQ. In DNA form, the CDR3 reads TGTGCCAGCAGCCAAGGATCTTGGGCCCTTAGCGAAGAGCAGTACTTC. Its translation: CASSQGSWALSEEQYF.

This clone was counted a few times. The chain links TRBV27 to TRBJ2-7; TRBD2 agrees at 13 bases. Per the germline V gene, CDR1 is MNHEY and CDR2 is SMNVEV (reference sequence). This CDR3 spans 18 amino acids. V lost 5 bases and J lost 3; bases outside the gene matches: 13. Here the CDR3 reads CASSPSRGRTSGSYEQYF. The CDR3 region has the DNA TGTGCCAGCAGTCCCTCACGTGGGCGGACTAGCGGGAGCTACGAGCAGTACTTC.

This clone was recorded only once. V gene TRBV28 combines with J gene TRBJ1-5; possible D gene TRBD1, 5 bases. Germline V CDR1 and CDR2: MDHEN, SYDVKM. This CDR3 has 12 residues. Trimming removed 6 bases at V and 9 bases at J, with 12 bases between. This chain's CDR3 is CASSLIGGPQHF. CDR3 coding DNA: TGTGCCAGCAGCTTAATCGGGGGGCCCCAGCATTTT.

CDR3 in amino acids: CASSPPGQGSYNSPLHF. CDR3 nucleotide sequence: TGTGCCAGCTCACCGCCGGGACAGGGGTCCTATAATTCACCCCTCCACTTT. The chain uses TRBV18 and TRBJ1-6, with 10 bases lining up with TRBD1. The CDR3 is 17 residues long. V lost 3 bases, J lost 1 base, and 3 bases stayed unmatched. The V gene's germline CDR1 is KGHSH and CDR2 LQKENI.

CDR3 in amino acids: CSASSLGGAATNEKLFF. The CDR3 DNA is TGCAGTGCTAGTTCCCTCGGGGGGGCGGCGACTAATGAAAAACTGTTTTTT. The V call is TRBV20-1, the J call TRBJ1-4; a possible D gene is TRBD1 (6 bases). Germline values: CDR1 DFQATT, CDR2 SNEGSKA (reference sequence). Trimming pared 3 bases from V and 2 bases from J, leaving 19 bases between. The CDR3 has 17 residues.

The chain employs TRBV6-1 and TRBJ1-6; no definite D call. The CDR3 loop spans 16 amino acids. V gave up 2 bases and J gave up 0 bases, with 8 bases separating them. CDR1 is MNHNS and CDR2 is SASEGT in the germline V gene. This CDR3 reads CASSEMASSYNSPLHF. DNA of the CDR3: TGTGCCAGCAGTGAAATGGCCAGCTCCTATAATTCACCCCTCCACTTT.

V and J are TRBV27 and TRBJ2-3, with 10 bases aligning to TRBD2. The CDR3 contains 14 residues. Unmatched junction bases numbered 4, after V lost 6 bases and J lost 4 bases. The germline V gene has CDR1 MNHEY and CDR2 SMNVEV (reference sequence). CDR3 sequence: CASSQRGGADTQYF. The CDR3 DNA is TGTGCCAGCAGCCAGCGGGGGGGCGCAGATACGCAGTATTTT.

The rearrangement joins TRBV24-1 to TRBJ2-5; 8 positions agree with TRBD2. J lost 1 base, V lost 2 bases, and 8 bases had no gene match. Germline loops: CDR1 KGHDR, CDR2 SFDVKD. This CDR3 is built from 17 residues. The CDR3 bases are TGTGCCACCAGTGATTCGTCGCGGGGGGCGATCCAAGAGACCCAGTACTTC. It encodes CATSDSSRGAIQETQYF.

The genes are TRBV5-1 and TRBJ2-5, with 8 bases lining up with TRBD2. The CDR3 loop spans 17 amino acids. Trimming removed 4 bases from V and 0 bases from J; junction bases left unmatched: 11. Germline V lookup: CDR1 SGHRS, CDR2 YFSETQ. The CDR3 nucleotides are TGCGCCAGCAGCCTTATTGGGGGCGGGGGGTACCAAGAGACCCAGTACTTC. It codes for CASSLIGGGGYQETQYF. Combining the CDR3 with reference TRBV5-1 and TRBJ2-5 gives the whole variable domain KAGVTQTPRYLIKTRGQQVTLSCSPISGHRSVSWYQQTPGQGLQFLFEYFSETQRNKGNFPGRFSGRQFSNSRSEMNVSTLELGDSALYLCASSLIGGGGYQETQYFGPGTRLLVL.

The CDR3 bases are TGTGCCAGCAGCCTAAAGACTAGTGGCCCAGATACGCAGTATTTT. Its protein product is CASSLKTSGPDTQYF. The genes are TRBV3-1 (or the pseudogene TRBV3-2) and TRBJ2-3; a possible D gene is TRBD2 (6 bases). V lost 4 bases and J lost 4, with 15 bases in between. The CDR3 covers 15 residues. Germline CDR1 LGHDT, CDR2 YNNKEL (reference sequence).

This chain uses TRBV6-2 or TRBV6-3 with TRBJ2-7; TRBD2 might be the D (6 bases). Germline V CDR1 and CDR2: MNHEY, SVGEGT. V was pared by 4 bases and J by 7 bases, with 8 bases between. The CDR3 loop spans 11 amino acids. DNA for the CDR3: TGTGCCAGCAGTTCACTAGCTGAGCAGTACTTC. The encoded protein is CASSSLAEQYF.

DNA for the CDR3: TGTGCCAGCAGTTTATCGACAGGGGGCGGGGGGAGTAATTCACCCCTCCACTTT. It translates to CASSLSTGGGGSNSPLHF. The chain carries TRBV27 and TRBJ1-6, with TRBD1 matching 10 bases. With 0 bases clipped from V and 6 bases from J, the junction kept 8 bases outside the gene matches. The CDR3 runs 18 residues. Germline V gene sequence: CDR1 MNHEY, CDR2 SMNVEV (reference sequence).

V usage is TRBV27 and J usage is TRBJ1-2, with no clear D. Germline V gene lookup returns CDR1 MNHEY and CDR2 SMNVEV (reference sequence). The CDR3 loop spans 12 amino acids. The V gene lost 7 bases and the J gene lost 7 bases, with 13 bases spanning the gap. The DNA of the CDR3 is TGTGCCAGCATCTTGGGTCGGGGTGGCTACACCTTC. It translates to CASILGRGGYTF.

This clone was detected once. This chain uses TRBV7-8 with TRBJ1-4; tentatively, D is TRBD1 (6 bases). Trimming pared 8 bases from V and 6 bases from J, leaving 13 bases between. CDR3 length equals 13 residues. CDR1 and CDR2 from the germline V gene are SGHVS and FQNEAQ. DNA of the CDR3: TGTGCCAGCTCTCAGGGGCGACATGAAAAACTGTTTTTT. Its translation: CASSQGRHEKLFF.